This T cell receptor (beta chain) was recorded in a study of OX40 agonist ivuxolimab in advanced cancers. TCRdb's copy holds only in-frame clones and misses some; the assay was immunoSEQ multiplex PCR. The data show around 69,000 clones, more than 75% seen once. The CDR3 runs 12 residues. Deletions cut 4 bases from V and 5 bases from J, with 8 bases between. Germline V gene sequence: CDR1 MDHEN, CDR2 SYDVKM. This sequence originates from an adult with an advanced solid tumor such as melanoma, head and neck, liver or kidney cancer. Sequenced material: CD4+ or CD8+ T cells sorted from blood, taken in a trial of the OX40 agonist ivuxolimab. This chain connects TRBV28 to TRBJ1-2; D gene uncertain. The CDR3 DNA reads TGTGCCAGCAGTTCCACAGCTTATGGCTACACCTTC. Protein: CASSSTAYGYTF.